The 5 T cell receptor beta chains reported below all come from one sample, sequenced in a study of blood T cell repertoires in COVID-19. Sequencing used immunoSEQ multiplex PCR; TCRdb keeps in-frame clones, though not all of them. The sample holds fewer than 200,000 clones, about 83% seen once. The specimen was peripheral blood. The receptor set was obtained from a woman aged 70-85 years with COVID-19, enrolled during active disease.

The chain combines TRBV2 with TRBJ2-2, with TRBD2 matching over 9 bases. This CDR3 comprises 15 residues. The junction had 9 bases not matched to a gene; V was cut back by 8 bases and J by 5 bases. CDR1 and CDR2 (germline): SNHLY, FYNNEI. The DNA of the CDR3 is TGTGCCAGCTCGGTAGCGGGAGCTGATACCGGGGAGCTGTTTTTT. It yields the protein CASSVAGADTGELFF.

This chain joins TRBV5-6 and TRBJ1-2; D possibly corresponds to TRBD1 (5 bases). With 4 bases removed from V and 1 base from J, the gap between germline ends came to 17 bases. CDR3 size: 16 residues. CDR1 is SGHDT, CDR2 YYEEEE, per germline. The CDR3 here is CASSQPDRFNNYGYTF. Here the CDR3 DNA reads TGTGCCAGCAGCCAACCAGACAGATTTAATAACTATGGCTACACCTTC.

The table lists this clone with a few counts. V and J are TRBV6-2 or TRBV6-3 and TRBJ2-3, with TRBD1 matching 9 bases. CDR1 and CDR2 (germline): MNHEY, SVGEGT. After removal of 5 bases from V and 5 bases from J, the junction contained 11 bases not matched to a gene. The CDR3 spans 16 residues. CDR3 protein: CASSGRNRGRIDTQYF. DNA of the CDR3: TGTGCCAGCAGTGGCCGGAACAGGGGGCGTATAGATACGCAGTATTTT.

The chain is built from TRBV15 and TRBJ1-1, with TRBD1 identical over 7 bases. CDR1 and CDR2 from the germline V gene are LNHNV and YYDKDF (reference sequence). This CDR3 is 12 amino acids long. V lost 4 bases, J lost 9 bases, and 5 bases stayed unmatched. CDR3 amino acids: CATSTQQGQAFF. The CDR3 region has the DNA TGTGCCACCAGCACCCAACAGGGGCAAGCTTTCTTT.

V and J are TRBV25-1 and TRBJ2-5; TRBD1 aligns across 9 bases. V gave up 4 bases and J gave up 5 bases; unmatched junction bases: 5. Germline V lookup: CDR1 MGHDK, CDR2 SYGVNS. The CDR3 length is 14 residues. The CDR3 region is CASSGGQGGETQYF. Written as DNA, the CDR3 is TGTGCCAGCAGTGGGGGACAGGGCGGGGAGACCCAGTACTTC. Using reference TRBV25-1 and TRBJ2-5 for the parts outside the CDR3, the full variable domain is EADIYQTPRYLVIGTGKKITLECSQTMGHDKMYWYQQDPGMELHLIHYSYGVNSTEKGDLSSESTVSRIRTEHFPLTLESARPSHTSQYLCASSGGQGGETQYFGPGTRLLVL.